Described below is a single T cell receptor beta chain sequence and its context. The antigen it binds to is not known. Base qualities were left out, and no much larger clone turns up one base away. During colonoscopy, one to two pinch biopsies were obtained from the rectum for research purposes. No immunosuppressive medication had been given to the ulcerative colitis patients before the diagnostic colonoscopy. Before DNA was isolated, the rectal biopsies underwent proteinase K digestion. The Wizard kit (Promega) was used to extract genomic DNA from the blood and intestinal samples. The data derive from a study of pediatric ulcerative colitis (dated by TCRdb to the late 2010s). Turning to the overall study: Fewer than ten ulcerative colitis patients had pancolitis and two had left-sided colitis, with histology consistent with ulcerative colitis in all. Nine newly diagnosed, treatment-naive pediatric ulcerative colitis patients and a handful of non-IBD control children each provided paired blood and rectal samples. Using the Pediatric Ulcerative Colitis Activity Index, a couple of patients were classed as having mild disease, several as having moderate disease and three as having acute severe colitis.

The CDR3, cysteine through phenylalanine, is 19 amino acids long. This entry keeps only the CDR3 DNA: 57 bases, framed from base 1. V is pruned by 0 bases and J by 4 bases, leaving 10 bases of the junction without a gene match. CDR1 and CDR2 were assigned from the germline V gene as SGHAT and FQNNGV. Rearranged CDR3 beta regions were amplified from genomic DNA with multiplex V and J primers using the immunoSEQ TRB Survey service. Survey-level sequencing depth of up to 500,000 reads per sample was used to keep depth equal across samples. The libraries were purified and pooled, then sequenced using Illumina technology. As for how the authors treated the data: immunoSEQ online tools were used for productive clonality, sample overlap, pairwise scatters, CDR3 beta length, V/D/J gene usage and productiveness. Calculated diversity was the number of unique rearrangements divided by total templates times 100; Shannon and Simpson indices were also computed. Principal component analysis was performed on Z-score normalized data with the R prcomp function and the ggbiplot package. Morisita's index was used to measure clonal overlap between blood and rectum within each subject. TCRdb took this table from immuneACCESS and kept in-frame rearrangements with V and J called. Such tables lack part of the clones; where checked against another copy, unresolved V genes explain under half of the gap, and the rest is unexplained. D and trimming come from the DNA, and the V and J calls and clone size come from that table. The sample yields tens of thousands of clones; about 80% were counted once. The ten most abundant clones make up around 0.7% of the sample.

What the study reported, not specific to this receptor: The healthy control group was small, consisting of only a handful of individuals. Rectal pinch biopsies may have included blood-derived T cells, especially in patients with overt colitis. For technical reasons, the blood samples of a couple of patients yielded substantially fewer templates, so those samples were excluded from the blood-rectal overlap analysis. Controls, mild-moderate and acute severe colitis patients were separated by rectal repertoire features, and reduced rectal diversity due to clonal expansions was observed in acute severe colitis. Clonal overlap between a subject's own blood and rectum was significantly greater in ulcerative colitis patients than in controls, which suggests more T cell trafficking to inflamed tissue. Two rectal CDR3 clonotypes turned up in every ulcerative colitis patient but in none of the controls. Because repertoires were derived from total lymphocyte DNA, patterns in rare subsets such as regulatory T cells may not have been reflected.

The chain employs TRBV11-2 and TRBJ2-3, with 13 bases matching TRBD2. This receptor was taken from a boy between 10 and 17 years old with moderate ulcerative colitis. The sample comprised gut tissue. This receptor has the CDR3 CASSLDRTSGRVKSDTQYF. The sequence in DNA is TGTGCCAGCAGCTTAGATAGAACTAGCGGGAGGGTCAAGTCAGATACGCAGTATTTT.